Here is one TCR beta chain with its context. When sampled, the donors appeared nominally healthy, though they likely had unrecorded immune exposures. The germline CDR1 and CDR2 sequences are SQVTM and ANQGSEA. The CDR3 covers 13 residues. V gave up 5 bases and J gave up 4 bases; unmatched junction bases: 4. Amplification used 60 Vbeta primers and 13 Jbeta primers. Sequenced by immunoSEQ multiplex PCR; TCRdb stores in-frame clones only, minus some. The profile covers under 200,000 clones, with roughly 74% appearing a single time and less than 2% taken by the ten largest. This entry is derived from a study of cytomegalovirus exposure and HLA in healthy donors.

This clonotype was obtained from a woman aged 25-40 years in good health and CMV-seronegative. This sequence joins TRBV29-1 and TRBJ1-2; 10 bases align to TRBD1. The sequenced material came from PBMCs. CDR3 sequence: CSVPGTGAYGYTF. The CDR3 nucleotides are TGCAGCGTTCCCGGGACAGGGGCCTATGGCTACACCTTC.